This is a list of T cell receptor beta chains from one sample in a study of shared clonotypes between healthy human individuals. Only in-frame clones appear in the TCRdb table, and some are missing; sequencing was by immunoSEQ multiplex PCR. The sample lists millions of clones; 85% to 95% were seen once. The sequenced sample consisted of naive CD8+ T cells from PBMCs. These TCRs come from a man younger than 35 in good health. Some clones in this sample may be carry-over from other donors' samples. The CDR3 runs from the conserved cysteine through the conserved F or W. A D gene is named only where the DNA matches it firmly. Size is stated for part of the rows, as once, few or many counts, or as a class when the clone is expanded.

.	TRBJ2-5	.	TRBV7-2	TGTGCCAGCAGCCTGGATTGGCCATACGAGACCCAGTACTTC	CASSLDWPYETQYF
once	TRBJ2-5	TRBD1	TRBV9	TGTGCCAGCAGCGCGACAGGGTACCAAGAGACCCAGTACTTC	CASSATGYQETQYF
.	TRBJ2-3	.	TRBV18	TGTGCCAGCTCCGCCACGGGGGGCGCAACAGATACGCAGTATTTT	CASSATGGATDTQYF
.	TRBJ2-7	.	TRBV2	TGTGCCAGCCGGGGCCCCGGGATAATCGACGAGCAGTACTTC	CASRGPGIIDEQYF
.	TRBJ2-5	TRBD2	TRBV7-9	TGTGCCAGCAGCTCCGAGACTAGCGGAGCGCAAGAGACCCAGTACTTC	CASSSETSGAQETQYF
.	TRBJ2-3	.	TRBV5-1	TGCGCCAGCAGCTTGACTCTTTTTCGGGGCACAGATACGCAGTATTTT	CASSLTLFRGTDTQYF
.	TRBJ2-7	TRBD2	TRBV14	TGTGCCAGCAGCCAAGAGGCAATTGCGGGAGTCTACGAGCAGTACTTC	CASSQEAIAGVYEQYF
.	TRBJ2-7	.	TRBV23-1	TGCGCCAGCAGTCCCCCTCCGGGCCTATGGGGCGGTTGGCAGTACTTC	CASSPPPGLWGGWQYF
once	TRBJ1-5	.	TRBV7-9	TGTGCCAGCAGCTTGGCCAGCCCTGGGCAGCCCCAGCATTTT	CASSLASPGQPQHF
.	TRBJ2-7	TRBD2	TRBV7-9	TGTGCCAGCAGCCCAGGACTAGCGGGGACACTCTACGAGCAGTACTTC	CASSPGLAGTLYEQYF
.	TRBJ2-1	.	TRBV6-6	TGTGCCTTCTCGACGGGAGTTCCTTACAATGAGCAGTTCTTC	CAFSTGVPYNEQFF
.	TRBJ2-7	TRBD1	TRBV7-8	TGTGCCAGCAGCTTAGACAGGGGGTTCTACGAGCAGTACTTC	CASSLDRGFYEQYF
.	TRBJ2-3	.	TRBV27	TGTGCCAGCAGTTTACTAGGGGCCATGGATACGCAGTATTTT	CASSLLGAMDTQYF
.	TRBJ2-7	TRBD2	TRBV13	TGTGCCAGCAGCCCCGCCGGGGCGGGAGGCCTTCCTTCCTACGAGCAGTACTTC	CASSPAGAGGLPSYEQYF
.	TRBJ1-1	.	TRBV19	TGTGCCAGTAGGGGCACAATGAACACTGAAGCTTTCTTT	CASRGTMNTEAFF
.	TRBJ2-7	.	TRBV7-9	TGTGCCAGCAGCTCTAGAACAGGATCTAGCTCCTACGAGCAGTACTTC	CASSSRTGSSSYEQYF
.	TRBJ2-1	TRBD1	TRBV28	TGTGCCAGCAGTTTTCGGGGACAGGTTCGCAATGAGCAGTTCTTC	CASSFRGQVRNEQFF
.	TRBJ2-5	.	TRBV18	TGTGCCAGCTCACCTATCCTCCAGGGGACCCAAGAGACCCAGTACTTC	CASSPILQGTQETQYF
.	TRBJ1-4	.	TRBV13	TGTGCCAGCAGCTTACGACAGCTTAATGAAAAACTGTTTTTT	CASSLRQLNEKLFF
.	TRBJ1-1	.	TRBV6-5	TGTGCCAGCAGCTGGGGCCTCTGGGCTGAAGCTTTCTTT	CASSWGLWAEAFF
once	TRBJ1-2	.	TRBV10-3	TGTGCCACGTTTGGTGGTGGGGGTGAAGAATATGGCTACACCTTC	CATFGGGGEEYGYTF
.	TRBJ1-1	.	TRBV21-1	TGTGCCAGCAGCAAAAGGACAGGGGAGGGGAACACTGAAGCTTTCTTT	CASSKRTGEGNTEAFF
few	TRBJ2-1	TRBD1	TRBV19	TGTGCCAGTAGTAACTCAGGGGGCCAGCGCTACTCCTACAATGAGCAGTTCTTC	CASSNSGGQRYSYNEQFF
.	TRBJ2-7	.	TRBV4-1	TGCGCCAGCAGCCAAGATTTGGCAGGGGTCCCCTACGAGCAGTACTTC	CASSQDLAGVPYEQYF
.	TRBJ2-3	.	TRBV2	TGTGCCAGCAGTGAATTTGGTGGCACCTTCGGGTATACGCAGTATTTT	CASSEFGGTFGYTQYF
.	TRBJ2-3	TRBD2	TRBV4-3	TGCGCCAGCAGCCAATACCTCCCGACTAGCGGGGGCCCAGATACGCAGTATTTT	CASSQYLPTSGGPDTQYF
.	TRBJ2-7	.	TRBV30	TGTGCCTGGAGTGGGACCGCTTGGGAGCAGTACTTC	CAWSGTAWEQYF